The sequence of this TCR beta chain was determined in a study of T cell responses to AZD1222 COVID-19 vaccine. Overall study findings and caveats: Repertoires were obtained only post-peak T cell response. CD4 TCRs associated with vaccination spanned spike, dominating at 160-218 and 743-854.

CDR1 MNHEY and CDR2 SVGAGI come from the germline V gene. The CDR3 runs to 15 residues. The V gene lost 7 bases and the J gene lost 3 bases, with 15 bases spanning the gap. About this clone itself: Its antigen is not identified.

Data came from immunoSEQ multiplex PCR; TCRdb stores just in-frame clones and leaves some out. The table includes more than 140,000 clones, about 91% detected once. This TCR was recovered from an adult in good health. The specimen comprised peripheral blood, sampled on day 0 of MenACWY control vaccination. The gene calls are TRBV6-5 and TRBJ1-4; TRBD1 might be the D (5 bases). Here the CDR3 reads CASTGHNSANEKLFF. The CDR3 DNA reads TGTGCCAGCACAGGACACAACTCCGCTAATGAAAAACTGTTTTTT.